This T cell receptor beta chain was sequenced for a study of T cell repertoires in cytomegalovirus infection. The V and J ends lost 3 bases and 5 bases, in that order; junction bases with no gene match: 13. This CDR3 contains 17 residues. General observations from the study: HLA-C-restricted, CMV-specific TCR beta clonotypes were dominant ex vivo. Accumulated public TCR beta family frequency recognized individuals carrying CMV together with the relevant HLA.

TCRdb passed the reads through MiXCR, listing each CDR3 protein once. The sample holds approximately 340,000 distinct CDR3 sequences, about 27% seen once. There are a few counts of this clonotype. Its antigen is not known. This sequence was found in a human donor in good health (CMV status not recorded). Some clones in this sample may be carry-over from other donors' samples. This chain links TRBV12-3 or TRBV12-4 with TRBJ2-1; the match to TRBD2 covers 7 bases. This material consisted of cultured PBMCs, taken from culture after CMV antigen stimulation. CDR3 sequence: CASSFRRWRGFDNEQFF. The DNA for the CDR3 is TGTGCCAGCAGTTTTCGTCGATGGCGGGGGTTCGACAATGAGCAGTTCTTC.